One and the same sample provided the 18 T cell receptor beta chains below, sequenced in a study of OX40 agonist ivuxolimab in advanced cancers. Assay used: immunoSEQ multiplex PCR; TCRdb lists only in-frame clones, some missing. This sample has fewer than 100,000 clones, with 84% found just once. The input for sequencing was CD4+ or CD8+ T cells sorted from blood, taken in a trial of the OX40 agonist ivuxolimab. Receptor source: an adult with an advanced solid tumor such as melanoma, head and neck, liver or kidney cancer.

On this clone itself: Distinct nucleotide sequences in the sample also encode this CDR3. This sequence joins TRBV4-1 and TRBJ1-5, with 7 bases that match TRBD1. CDR3 length: 15 residues. Germline V gives CDR1 MGHRA, CDR2 YSYEKL. V gave up 0 bases and J gave up 6 bases; unmatched junction bases: 5. In nucleotides, the CDR3 is TGCGCCAGCAGCCAAGATCCCAGGGGGAGTCAGCCCCAGCATTTT. It specifies CASSQDPRGSQPQHF.

The V call is TRBV28, the J call TRBJ1-1; tentative D call: TRBD1 (5 bases). This CDR3 has 13 amino acids. V was trimmed by 7 bases and J by 1 base, leaving 10 bases between them. Germline V gives CDR1 MDHEN, CDR2 SYDVKM. The CDR3 here is CASIRDPNTEAFF. The CDR3 nucleotides are TGTGCCAGCATACGGGACCCGAACACTGAAGCTTTCTTT.

V usage is TRBV19 and J usage is TRBJ2-2; D gene unclear. In germline, CDR1 is LNHDA, CDR2 SQIVND (reference sequence). Trimming removed 5 bases at V and 5 bases at J, with 9 bases between. This CDR3 spans 13 amino acids. This CDR3 reads CASSVTVTGELFF. In DNA, the CDR3 is TGTGCCAGTAGTGTGACTGTAACCGGGGAGCTGTTTTTT.

The chain has TRBV6-1 and TRBJ2-5, with TRBD1 matching 7 bases. The CDR3 covers 14 residues. Germline V lookup: CDR1 MNHNS, CDR2 SASEGT. After removal of 8 bases from V and 1 base from J, the junction contained 7 bases not matched to a gene. This CDR3 is CASAQGDLQETQYF. The CDR3 region has the DNA TGTGCCAGCGCCCAGGGGGACCTCCAAGAGACCCAGTACTTC.

J is TRBJ2-3 and V is TRBV7-6; D may correspond to TRBD1 or TRBD2 (5 bases each). Trimming shortened V by 1 base and J by 2 bases, and 13 bases separated the two germline ends. There are 16 residues in the CDR3. Per the germline V gene, CDR1 is SGHVS and CDR2 is FNYEAQ. The CDR3: CASSLGTPGATDTQYF. The CDR3 bases are TGTGCCAGCAGCTTAGGGACCCCCGGGGCCACAGATACGCAGTATTTT. Variable domain in full (rest from reference TRBV7-6 and TRBJ2-3): GAGVSQSPRYKVTKRGQDVALRCDPISGHVSLYWYRQALGQGPEFLTYFNYEAQQDKSGLPNDRFSAERPEGSISTLTIQRTEQRDSAMYRCASSLGTPGATDTQYFGPGTRLTVL.

The chain links TRBV19 to TRBJ1-1; tentative D call: TRBD1 (6 bases). This CDR3 comprises 13 residues. The V end was cut by 4 bases, the J end by 5 bases, with 11 bases between. Germline loops: CDR1 LNHDA, CDR2 SQIVND (reference sequence). This CDR3 reads CASSNRDVTEAFF. CDR3 nucleotide sequence: TGTGCCAGTAGTAACAGGGATGTAACTGAAGCTTTCTTT.

This chain connects TRBV6-6 to TRBJ1-1; no firm D call. Trimming cost V 0 bases and J 5 bases, with 7 bases left between them. This CDR3 has 13 amino acids. Germline CDR1 is MNHNY and CDR2 is SVGAGI (reference sequence). CDR3 sequence (DNA): TGTGCCAGCAGTTACTCGAGGCTAACTGAAGCTTTCTTT. It specifies CASSYSRLTEAFF.

The gene calls are TRBV19 and TRBJ2-5, with D unclear. The CDR3 contains 16 residues. Germline CDR1 reads LNHDA; CDR2 reads SQIVND (reference sequence). Trimming cost V 3 bases and J 0 bases, with 14 bases left between them. The chain's CDR3 is CASSMGMTPNQETQYF. The CDR3 coding sequence is TGTGCCAGTAGTATGGGTATGACCCCTAACCAAGAGACCCAGTACTTC.

The chain employs TRBV11-2 and TRBJ1-2, with D hard to call. Germline V lookup: CDR1 SGHAT, CDR2 FQNNGV. CDR3 length equals 17 residues. V lost 1 base and J 4 bases, leaving 19 bases between the germline ends. CDR3 in amino acids: CASSLGGLGTFGYGYTF. CDR3 sequence (DNA): TGTGCCAGCAGCTTAGGAGGGTTGGGTACCTTCGGCTATGGCTACACCTTC.

V and J are TRBV11-2 and TRBJ2-7, with 7 bases that match TRBD1. The CDR3 has 13 residues. V shed 3 bases, J shed 12 bases, and the junction held 11 bases outside the gene matches. Germline lookup yields CDR1 SGHAT and CDR2 FQNNGV. CDR3 sequence (DNA): TGTGCCAGCAGCTTGACAGGGTTATCCCTTATGTACGTC. This sequence encodes CASSLTGLSLMYV.

Here the CDR3 reads CASSWTSNTGELFF. CDR3 in DNA: TGTGCCAGCAGTTGGACTTCGAACACCGGGGAGCTGTTTTTT. This chain joins TRBV7-8 and TRBJ2-2; D possibly corresponds to TRBD2 (5 bases). V lost 6 bases and J 0 bases, leaving 8 bases between the germline ends. CDR1 SGHVS and CDR2 FQNEAQ come from the germline V gene. The CDR3 has 14 residues.

V is TRBV6-5 and J is TRBJ1-5, with D possibly being TRBD1 (5 bases). The CDR3 consists of 14 residues. Per germline, CDR1 MNHEY and CDR2 SVGAGI. Trimming cost V 6 bases and J 2 bases, with 11 bases left between them. CDR3 DNA: TGTGCCAGCAGCCAGGGACCCGGCAATCAGCCCCAGCATTTT. Its translation is CASSQGPGNQPQHF.

The chain is built from TRBV5-4 and TRBJ1-2; 9 positions match TRBD1. The V gene's germline CDR1 is SGHNT and CDR2 YYREEE (reference sequence). J lost 6 bases, V lost 9 bases, and 6 bases had no gene match. The CDR3 sequence is 12 residues long. The CDR3 region is CATGQGLDGYTF. The CDR3 nucleotides are TGTGCCACCGGACAGGGGTTGGATGGCTACACCTTC.

In DNA form, the CDR3 reads TGTGCCTGGAGTCATAGGGTTCGGTGGCAGTACTTC. Protein product: CAWSHRVRWQYF. The V and J genes are TRBV30 and TRBJ2-7; D gene uncertain. CDR1 is GTSNPN and CDR2 is SVGIG in the germline V gene (reference sequence). The germline V and J ends were trimmed by 2 bases and 9 bases, with 14 bases remaining between them. This CDR3 has 12 residues.

This clone occurred a few times. The chain recombines TRBV18 with TRBJ1-3; D not resolved. Germline CDR1 reads KGHSH; CDR2 reads LQKENI. Trimming left V 5 bases short and J 4 bases short, with 15 bases between. The CDR3 consists of 15 residues. The CDR3 loop reads CASSSGPLVGNTIYF. The CDR3 region has the DNA TGTGCCAGCTCATCGGGCCCGTTGGTCGGAAACACCATATATTTT. Full variable domain (rest looked up from reference TRBV18 and TRBJ1-3): NAGVMQNPRHLVRRRGQEARLRCSPMKGHSHVYWYRQLPEEGLKFMVYLQKENIIDESGMPKERFSAEFPKEGPSILRIQQVVRGDSAAYFCASSSGPLVGNTIYFGEGSWLTVV.

The rearrangement uses TRBV5-1 and TRBJ2-1; 11 nucleotides align to TRBD2. This CDR3 region has 16 residues. The V and J ends lost 4 bases and 10 bases, in that order; junction bases with no gene match: 13. Looked up from germline, CDR1 is SGHRS and CDR2 is YFSETQ. Written as DNA, the CDR3 is TGCGCCAGCAGCCCCGGGACTAGCGGCCTCTTCGTGGAGCAGTTCTTC. Translation gives CASSPGTSGLFVEQFF.

The CDR3 reads CASSWGLGAAGNTIYF. The CDR3 DNA reads as TGTGCCAGCAGCTGGGGCTTGGGGGCCGCTGGAAACACCATATATTTT. The genes are TRBV7-9 and TRBJ1-3; tentatively, D is TRBD1 (6 bases). The germline V and J ends were trimmed by 4 bases and 2 bases, with 15 bases remaining between them. The germline V gene has CDR1 SEHNR and CDR2 FQNEAQ (reference sequence). The CDR3 extends over 16 amino acids.

This clone showed up just once. The chain employs TRBV27 and TRBJ2-2; D tentatively reads TRBD1 or TRBD2 (7 bases each). The CDR3 totals 17 residues. In germline, CDR1 is MNHEY, CDR2 SMNVEV (reference sequence). V was trimmed by 7 bases and J by 6 bases, leaving 24 bases between them. The chain's CDR3 is CASTDLGGGAFSGELFF. CDR3 DNA: TGTGCCAGCACCGACCTGGGAGGGGGCGCGTTTTCCGGGGAGCTGTTTTTT.